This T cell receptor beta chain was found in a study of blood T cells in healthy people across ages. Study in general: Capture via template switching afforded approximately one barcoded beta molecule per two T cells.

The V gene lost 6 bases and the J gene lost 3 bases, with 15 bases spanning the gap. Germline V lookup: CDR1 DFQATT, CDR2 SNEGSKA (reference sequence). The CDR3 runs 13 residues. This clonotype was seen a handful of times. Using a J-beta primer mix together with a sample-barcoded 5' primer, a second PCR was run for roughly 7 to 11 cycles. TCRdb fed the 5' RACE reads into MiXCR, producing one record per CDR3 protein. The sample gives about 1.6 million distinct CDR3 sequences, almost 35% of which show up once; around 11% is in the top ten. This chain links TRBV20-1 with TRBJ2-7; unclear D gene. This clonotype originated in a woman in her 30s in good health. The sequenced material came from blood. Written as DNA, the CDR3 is TGCAGTGCCCTTGACTGGAACTTCTACGAGCAGTACTTC. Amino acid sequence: CSALDWNFYEQYF.